The sequence of this T cell receptor beta chain was determined in a study of T-cell memory formation after mild COVID-19. TCRdb redid the calling of the 5' RACE reads with MiXCR, one entry per CDR3 protein. The sample includes 450,000 to 650,000 distinct CDR3 sequences, roughly 22% of them seen just once. V shed 0 bases, J shed 5 bases, and the junction held 13 bases outside the gene matches. This CDR3 is 18 amino acids long. The germline V gene encodes CDR1 LGHNA and CDR2 YSLEER. The sequence derives from an adult woman who had mild COVID-19 (a few samples of this study predate the infection). Cell type and time point are not known. The sample was PBMCs or a T cell subset sorted from them (not recorded which). The gene calls are TRBV4-3 and TRBJ1-2, with TRBD1 matching over 9 bases. DNA for the CDR3: TGCGCCAGCAGCCAAGATCTTTACCGGGACAGGGACTGGTATGGCTACACCTTC. Translating gives CASSQDLYRDRDWYGYTF.